This entry features one T cell receptor beta chain sequence. This specimen belongs to a study of blood T cell repertoires in COVID-19. Clones were sequenced by immunoSEQ multiplex PCR, and TCRdb holds only the in-frame ones, with some missing. The sample consists of 100,000 to 140,000 clones, about three quarters of them appearing once. The sequence was collected from a man aged 70-80 years with acute or convalescent COVID-19. Material for sequencing was peripheral blood.

In DNA form, the CDR3 reads TGTGCCAGCAGCTTCGGGACTAATGACATCGGGGAGCTGTTTTTT. This codes for CASSFGTNDIGELFF. The rearrangement uses TRBV7-3 and TRBJ2-2; 7 bases match TRBD2. This CDR3 spans 15 amino acids. V shed 3 bases and J 7 bases; nucleotides not matched to a gene: 8. The germline gives CDR1 SGHTA, CDR2 FQGTGA.